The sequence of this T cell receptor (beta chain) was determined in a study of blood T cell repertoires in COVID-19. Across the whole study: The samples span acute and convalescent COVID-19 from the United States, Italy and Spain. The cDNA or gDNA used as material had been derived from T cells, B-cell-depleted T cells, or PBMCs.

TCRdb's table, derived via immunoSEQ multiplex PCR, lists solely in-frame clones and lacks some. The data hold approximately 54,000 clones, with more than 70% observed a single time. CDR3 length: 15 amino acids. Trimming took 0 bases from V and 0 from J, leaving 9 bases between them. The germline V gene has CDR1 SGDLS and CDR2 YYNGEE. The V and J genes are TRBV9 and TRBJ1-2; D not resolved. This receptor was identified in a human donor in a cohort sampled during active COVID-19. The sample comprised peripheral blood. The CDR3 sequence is CASSVVDGANYGYTF. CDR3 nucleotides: TGTGCCAGCAGCGTAGTTGACGGAGCTAACTATGGCTACACCTTC.